This passage covers 8 T cell receptor beta chains from one sample sequenced in a study of blood T cell repertoires in COVID-19. Only in-frame clones appear in the TCRdb table, and some are missing; sequencing was by immunoSEQ multiplex PCR. The sample holds 200,000 to 300,000 clones, roughly 90% seen once. Sequenced input: peripheral blood. Receptors originate from a man aged 25 to 40 with active or convalescent COVID-19.

The CDR3 here is CASSYSTGGRETQYF. The CDR3 DNA reads TGTGCCAGCAGTTACTCTACGGGGGGGCGGGAGACCCAGTACTTC. The V call is TRBV6-6, the J call TRBJ2-5; TRBD2 matches 8 bases. The CDR3 length is 15 residues. The germline CDR1 and CDR2 sequences are MNHNY and SVGAGI (reference sequence). The J segment lost 5 bases and the V segment lost 0 bases, leaving 5 bases of the junction unmatched.

The genes are TRBV19 and TRBJ1-5; D call uncertain. The V gene's germline CDR1 is LNHDA and CDR2 SQIVND (reference sequence). With 7 bases removed from V and 9 bases from J, the gap between germline ends came to 19 bases. This CDR3 is built from 14 residues. In DNA, the CDR3 is TGTGCCAGTAAATTCTTACCTACTAGTACGCCCCAGCATTTT. The encoded protein is CASKFLPTSTPQHF.

The chain employs TRBV4-3 and TRBJ1-4; no clear D gene. The V end lost 0 bases, the J end lost 0 bases, and 11 bases lay between the germline ends. Germline V gene sequence: CDR1 LGHNA, CDR2 YSLEER. This CDR3 comprises 17 residues. The CDR3 region has the DNA TGCGCCAGCAGCCAAGAGCCCGCAGAGGCAACTAATGAAAAACTGTTTTTT. This codes for CASSQEPAEATNEKLFF.

This clone was recorded once. The chain is built from TRBV5-4 and TRBJ1-2, with 8 bases aligning to TRBD1. The germline gives CDR1 SGHNT, CDR2 YYREEE (reference sequence). The CDR3 consists of 13 residues. The junction had 5 bases not matched to a gene; V was cut back by 2 bases and J by 8 bases. The CDR3 spells CASSFQGAGGYTF. The DNA of the CDR3 is TGTGCCAGCAGCTTCCAGGGGGCGGGAGGCTACACCTTC.

The V gene is TRBV10-3, the J gene TRBJ1-1, with D possibly being TRBD1 (5 bases). With 0 bases removed from V and 7 bases from J, the gap between germline ends came to 15 bases. The V gene's germline CDR1 is ENHRY and CDR2 SYGVKD. This CDR3 has 15 residues. The CDR3 loop reads CAISESLGGAFEAFF. CDR3 bases: TGTGCCATCAGTGAGTCCCTCGGCGGGGCATTTGAAGCTTTCTTT.

The V call is TRBV3-1 (or the pseudogene TRBV3-2), the J call TRBJ2-6; a possible D gene is TRBD1 (6 bases). The germline V gene has CDR1 LGHDT and CDR2 YNNKEL (reference sequence). Trimming took off 4 bases at V and 0 bases at J, with 13 bases between the two ends. This CDR3 contains 17 residues. CDR3 in DNA: TGTGCCAGCAGCCGGACGGGACAAAACTCTGGGGCCAACGTCCTGACTTTC. This codes for CASSRTGQNSGANVLTF.

This chain joins TRBV21-1 and TRBJ2-3; TRBD2 is the table's D call, not checked against the DNA. TRBV21-1 is annotated as a pseudogene. The CDR3 loop spans 19 amino acids. The CDR3 region is CASSKERQREGRTDDTQYF. In DNA form, the CDR3 reads TGTGCCAGCAGCAAAGAAAGGCAGCGGGAAGGGAGAACGGACGATACGCAGTATTTT.

The chain combines TRBV6-2 or TRBV6-3 with TRBJ2-1, with D unresolved. From germline, CDR1 is MNHEY and CDR2 SVGEGT. CDR3 length: 15 amino acids. The V end was cut by 2 bases, the J end by 3 bases, with 11 bases between. CDR3 sequence: CASSYIEDIYNEQFF. The CDR3 coding sequence is TGTGCCAGCAGTTACATCGAGGATATCTACAATGAGCAGTTCTTC.